Each of the 10 T cell receptor beta chains below was sequenced from the same sample in a study of T-cell reconstitution after alpha-beta-depleted transplantation in children. Unique molecular identifiers were built into the TCRbeta library. A single record per CDR3 protein comes from TCRdb applying MiXCR to the PCR reads. The sample shows 600,000 to 700,000 distinct CDR3 sequences, 13% of them seen only once. The sequences come from PBMCs, collected before TCRalphabeta/CD19-depleted stem cell transplant. All receptors derive from a girl aged 2 to 9 with congenital amegakaryocytic thrombocytopenia, due to receive a stem cell transplant.

In this sample, this clonotype turned up many times. CDR3: CASSLGHSNQPQHF. The CDR3 DNA follows: TGCGCCAGCAGCTTGGGGCATAGCAATCAGCCCCAGCATTTT. The chain is built from TRBV5-1 and TRBJ1-5; D call uncertain. CDR3 size: 14 residues. V was pared by 0 bases and J by 0 bases, with 4 bases between. The V gene's germline CDR1 is SGHRS and CDR2 YFSETQ.

This clonotype was seen ten or more times. The chain carries TRBV29-1 and TRBJ2-3; 10 bases fit TRBD2. Unmatched junction bases numbered 9, after V lost 2 bases and J lost 1 base. The CDR3 has 17 amino acids. The germline CDR1 and CDR2 sequences are SQVTM and ANQGSEA. For the CDR3, the DNA is TGCAGCGTTGAATCCCTAGCGGGAGCCGGAGGCACAGATACGCAGTATTTT. Protein product: CSVESLAGAGGTDTQYF.

The rearrangement links TRBV27 to TRBJ2-2; TRBD2 aligns across 9 bases. The germline CDR1 and CDR2 sequences are MNHEY and SMNVEV (reference sequence). V trimming: 3 bases; J trimming: 5 bases; junction bases outside the gene matches: 7. The CDR3 spans 16 residues. CDR3 nucleotides: TGTGCCAGCAGTTTTTTTAGCGGGAGCTCTACCGGGGAGCTGTTTTTT. It encodes CASSFFSGSSTGELFF.

This chain joins TRBV15 and TRBJ1-4, with 7 bases identical to TRBD1. The J segment lost 9 bases and the V segment lost 0 bases, leaving 4 bases of the junction unmatched. Looked up from germline, CDR1 is LNHNV and CDR2 is YYDKDF (reference sequence). This CDR3 is built from 14 residues. CDR3 in amino acids: CATSREWDRQKLFF. Written as DNA, the CDR3 is TGTGCCACCAGCAGAGAGTGGGACAGACAAAAACTGTTTTTT.

In its sample, this clonotype was seen a few times. The chain combines TRBV20-1 with TRBJ2-1, with D possibly TRBD2 on 6 matching bases. CDR1 is DFQATT, CDR2 SNEGSKA, per germline (reference sequence). This CDR3 is built from 13 residues. The V gene lost 2 bases and the J gene lost 5 bases, with 10 bases spanning the gap. The CDR3 is CSARRRGHNEQFF. CDR3 nucleotides: TGCAGTGCTAGACGGCGGGGACACAATGAGCAGTTCTTC.

The chain has TRBV20-1 and TRBJ2-3; tentatively, D is TRBD1 (5 bases). V shed 4 bases and J shed 1 base, with 6 bases lying between them. Germline V gene data show CDR1 as DFQATT and CDR2 as SNEGSKA (reference sequence). The CDR3 is 12 residues long. This CDR3 is CSAKQGTDTQYF. CDR3 DNA sequence: TGCAGTGCTAAACAGGGCACAGATACGCAGTATTTT.

Ten or more counts support this clonotype. The chain employs TRBV12-3 or TRBV12-4 and TRBJ1-2; no firm D call. The CDR3 has 11 residues. V was cut by 6 bases and J by 8 bases, with 10 bases left in between. CDR3 region: CASSLAEGYTF. The CDR3, as DNA: TGTGCCAGCAGCCTCGCAGAAGGCTACACCTTC.

This clonotype was detected many times. V usage is TRBV7-8 and J usage is TRBJ2-1; D uncertain. The CDR3 runs to 15 residues. Between the trimmed V and J ends, which lost 5 bases and 0 bases, there was a span of 11 bases. CDR1 is SGHVS, CDR2 FQNEAQ, per germline. The CDR3 nucleotides read TGTGCCAGCAGCCCACACCGTATCTCCTACAATGAGCAGTTCTTC. As protein: CASSPHRISYNEQFF.

This clonotype was detected ten times or more. The gene calls are TRBV29-1 and TRBJ1-4; weak D call: TRBD1 (6 bases). Trimming took off 6 bases at V and 6 bases at J, with 14 bases between the two ends. CDR1 SQVTM and CDR2 ANQGSEA come from the germline V gene. The length of the CDR3 is 13 residues. The CDR3 sequence is CSVVRGLDEKLFF. In DNA, the CDR3 is TGCAGCGTCGTCAGGGGCCTGGATGAAAAACTGTTTTTT.

This clonotype was seen repeatedly, ten times or more. The chain links TRBV5-1 to TRBJ1-1; the D is unclear. The germline V gene has CDR1 SGHRS and CDR2 YFSETQ. The CDR3 has 13 residues. V dropped 5 bases and J dropped 3 bases, with 11 bases sitting between them. CDR3 bases: TGCGCCAGCAGGCCCAGTGGGGACACTGAAGCTTTCTTT. Translating gives CASRPSGDTEAFF.